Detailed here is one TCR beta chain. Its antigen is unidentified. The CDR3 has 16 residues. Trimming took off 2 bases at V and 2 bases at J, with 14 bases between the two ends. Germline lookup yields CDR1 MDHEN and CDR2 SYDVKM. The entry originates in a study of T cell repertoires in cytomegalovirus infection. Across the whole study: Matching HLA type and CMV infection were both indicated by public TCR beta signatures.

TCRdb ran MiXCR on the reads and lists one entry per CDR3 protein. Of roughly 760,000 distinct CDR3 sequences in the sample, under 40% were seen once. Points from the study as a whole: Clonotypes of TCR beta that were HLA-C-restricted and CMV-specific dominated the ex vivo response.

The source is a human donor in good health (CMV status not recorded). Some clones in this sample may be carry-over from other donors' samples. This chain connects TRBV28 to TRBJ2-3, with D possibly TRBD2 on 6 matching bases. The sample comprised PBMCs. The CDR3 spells CASSLGGLRSTDTQYF. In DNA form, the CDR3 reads TGTGCCAGCAGTTTAGGAGGACTACGTTCCACAGATACGCAGTATTTT.